One T cell receptor beta chain is described in this entry. The sample belongs to a study of low-dose radiotherapy and immunotherapy resistance in tumors. Study in general: Dosing for Cohort 2 consisted of 1 Gy per fraction every two weeks, reaching a total of 13 Gy over 26 weeks.

Gene-specific TRAV and TRBV primers were used for first-strand cDNA, covering alpha and beta chains. With a V-primer adapter and a constant-region primer, TCRs were amplified for around 21 PCR cycles. TCRdb passed the reads through MiXCR, listing each CDR3 protein once. The sample records 6,000 to 6,500 distinct CDR3 sequences, about 72% being singletons. CDR3 length equals 17 residues. CDR1 is SQVTM, CDR2 ANQGSEA, per germline. Trimming removed 5 bases from V and 1 base from J; junction bases left unmatched: 15. The sequence was obtained from a human donor with advanced metastatic prostate, ovarian, gallbladder or colorectal cancer (not recorded which). This table probably holds off-target reads from a library built for another chain. V and J are TRBV29-1 and TRBJ2-3, with 7 nucleotides matching TRBD1. DNA for the CDR3: TGCAGCGTTAAGGGACAGCACGATCTAGCTGGCACAGATACGCAGTATTTT. It codes for CSVKGQHDLAGTDTQYF.